This T cell receptor (beta chain) was identified in a study of CD8 T cells in ankylosing spondylitis. Each CDR3 protein is one row after TCRdb ran MiXCR on the 5' RACE reads. The table lists about 450,000 distinct CDR3 sequences, roughly a quarter of them singletons, with about 0.89% in the top ten. Study-wide results and caveats: Within matched ankylosing spondylitis synovial fluid, disease-linked clones were reportedly significantly enriched. Within peripheral blood, clones linked to disease were CD8+ and relatively rare. What seemed typical of ankylosing spondylitis blood was a TCR beta motif built from roughly eight highly homologous variants.

The trim removed 8 bases at V and 5 bases at J, leaving 13 bases unmatched. The CDR3 consists of 17 residues. This clonotype was picked up a small number of times. Its antigen remains unidentified. Sequencing was done on a sample of blood, either unsorted or a sorted T cell fraction (not recorded which). The rearrangement joins TRBV12-3 or TRBV12-4 to TRBJ2-1, with 12 bases identical to TRBD2. The TCR sequence derives from a male donor with ankylosing spondylitis. The CDR3 sequence is CASSRTSGNRGHNEQFF. As DNA, the CDR3 is TGTGCCAGCTCTCGGACTAGCGGGAATCGGGGTCACAATGAGCAGTTCTTC.